Sequencing of this T cell receptor (beta chain) was carried out in a study of CD8 T cells in Susac syndrome. Negative isolation yielded CD8+ and CD4+ T cells; FACS enriched TEMRA cells. Random-hexamer reverse transcription was applied to about 0.5 to 1 ug RNA. TCRdb recomputed calls from the immunoSEQ multiplex PCR reads with MiXCR, one row per CDR3 protein. The sample records 100,000 to 150,000 distinct CDR3 sequences, roughly 96% being singletons. The specimen sequenced was CD4+ T cells from PBMCs. This receptor was taken from a human donor in good health.

CDR3: CAMQGVTDTQYF. CDR3 nucleotide sequence: TGTGCCATGCAGGGGGTCACAGATACGCAGTATTTT. The rearrangement links TRBV12-3 or TRBV12-4 to TRBJ2-3; TRBD1 matches 7 bases. The V gene end was trimmed by 10 bases and the J gene end by 2 bases; junction bases not matched to a gene: 3. The CDR3 sequence is 12 residues long.